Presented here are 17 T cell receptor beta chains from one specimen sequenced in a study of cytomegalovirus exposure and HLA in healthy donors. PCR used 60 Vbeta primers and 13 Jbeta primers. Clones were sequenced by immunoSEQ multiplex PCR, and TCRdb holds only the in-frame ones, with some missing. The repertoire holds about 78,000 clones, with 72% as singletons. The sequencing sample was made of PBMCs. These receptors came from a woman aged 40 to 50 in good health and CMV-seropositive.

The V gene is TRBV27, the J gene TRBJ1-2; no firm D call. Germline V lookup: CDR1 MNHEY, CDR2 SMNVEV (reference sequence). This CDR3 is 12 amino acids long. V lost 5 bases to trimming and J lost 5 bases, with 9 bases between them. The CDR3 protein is CASSPYGYGYTF. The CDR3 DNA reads TGTGCCAGCAGTCCCTACGGGTATGGCTACACCTTC.

The CDR3 protein is CASSLGANTEAFF. CDR3 nucleotide sequence: TGTGCCAGCAGCTTAGGGGCGAACACTGAAGCTTTCTTT. The J gene is TRBJ1-1, the V gene TRBV7-3; D may be TRBD1 (5 bases). Trimming removed 2 bases at V and 1 base at J, with 5 bases between. The CDR3 sequence is 13 residues long. Germline V gives CDR1 SGHTA, CDR2 FQGTGA.

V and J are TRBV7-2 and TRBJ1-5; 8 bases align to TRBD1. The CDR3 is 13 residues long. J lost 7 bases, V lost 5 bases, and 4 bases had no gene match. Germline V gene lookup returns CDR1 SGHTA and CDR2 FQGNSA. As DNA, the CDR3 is TGTGCCAGCAGCATACAGGGGGGGCAGCCCCAGCATTTT. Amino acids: CASSIQGGQPQHF.

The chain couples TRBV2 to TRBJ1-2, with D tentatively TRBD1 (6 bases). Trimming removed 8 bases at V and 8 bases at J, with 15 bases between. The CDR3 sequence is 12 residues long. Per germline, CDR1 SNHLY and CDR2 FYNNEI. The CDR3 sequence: CASSRGALGYTF. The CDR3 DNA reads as TGTGCCAGCTCCCGGGGGGCGCTCGGCTACACCTTC.

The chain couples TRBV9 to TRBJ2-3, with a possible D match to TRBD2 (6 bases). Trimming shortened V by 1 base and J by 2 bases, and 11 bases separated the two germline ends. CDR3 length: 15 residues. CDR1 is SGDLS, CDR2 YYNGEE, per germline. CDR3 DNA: TGTGCCAGCAGCGTACGGGGGTCCCCCACAGATACGCAGTATTTT. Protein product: CASSVRGSPTDTQYF.

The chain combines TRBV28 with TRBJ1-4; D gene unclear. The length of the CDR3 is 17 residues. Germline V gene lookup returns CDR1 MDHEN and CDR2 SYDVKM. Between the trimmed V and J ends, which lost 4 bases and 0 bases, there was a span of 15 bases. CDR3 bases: TGTGCCAGCAGTTCTTCCGTTCAGCTAGCAACTAATGAAAAACTGTTTTTT. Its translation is CASSSSVQLATNEKLFF.

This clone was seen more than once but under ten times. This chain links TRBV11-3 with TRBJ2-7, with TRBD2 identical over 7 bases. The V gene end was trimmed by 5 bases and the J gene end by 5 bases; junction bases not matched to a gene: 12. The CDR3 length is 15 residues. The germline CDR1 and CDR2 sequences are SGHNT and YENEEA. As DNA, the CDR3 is TGTGCCAGCAGCGAGGGGTTGGGGGGGGTGGACGAGCAGTACTTC. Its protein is CASSEGLGGVDEQYF.

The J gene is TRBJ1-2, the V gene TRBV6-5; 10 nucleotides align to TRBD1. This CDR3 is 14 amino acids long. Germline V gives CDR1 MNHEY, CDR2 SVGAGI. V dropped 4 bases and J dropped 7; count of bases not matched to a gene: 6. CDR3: CASSLGQGFGGYTF. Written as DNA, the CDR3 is TGTGCCAGCAGTTTGGGACAGGGGTTTGGTGGCTACACCTTC.

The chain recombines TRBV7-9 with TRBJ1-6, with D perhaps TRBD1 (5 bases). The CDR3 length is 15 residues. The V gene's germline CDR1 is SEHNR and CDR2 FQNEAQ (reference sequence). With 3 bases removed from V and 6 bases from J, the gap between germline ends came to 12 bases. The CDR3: CASSFGQGSNSPLHF. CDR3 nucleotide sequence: TGTGCCAGCAGCTTCGGGCAGGGCTCTAATTCACCCCTCCACTTT. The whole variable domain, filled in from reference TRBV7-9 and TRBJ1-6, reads DTGVSQNPRHKITKRGQNVTFRCDPISEHNRLYWYRQTLGQGPEFLTYFQNEAQLEKSRLLSDRFSAERPKGSFSTLEIQRTEQGDSAMYLCASSFGQGSNSPLHFGNGTRLTVT.

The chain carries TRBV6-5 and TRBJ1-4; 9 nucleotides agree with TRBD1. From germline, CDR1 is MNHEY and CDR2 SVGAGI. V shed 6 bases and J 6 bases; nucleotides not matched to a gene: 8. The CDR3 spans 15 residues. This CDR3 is CASRTGTGRDEKLFF. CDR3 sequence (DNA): TGTGCCAGCAGAACCGGGACAGGGCGCGATGAAAAACTGTTTTTT.

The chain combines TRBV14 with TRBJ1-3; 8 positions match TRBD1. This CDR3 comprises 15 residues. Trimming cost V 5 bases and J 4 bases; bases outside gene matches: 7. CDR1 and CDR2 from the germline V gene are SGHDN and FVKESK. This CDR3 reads CASSGQGSRGNTIYF. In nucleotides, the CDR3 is TGTGCCAGCAGCGGACAGGGTTCCCGGGGAAACACCATATATTTT.

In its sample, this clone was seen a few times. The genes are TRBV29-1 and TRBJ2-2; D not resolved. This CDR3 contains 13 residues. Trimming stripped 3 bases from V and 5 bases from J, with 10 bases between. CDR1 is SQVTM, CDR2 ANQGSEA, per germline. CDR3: CSVDLVQTGELFF. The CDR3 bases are TGCAGCGTTGATTTAGTTCAAACCGGGGAGCTGTTTTTT.

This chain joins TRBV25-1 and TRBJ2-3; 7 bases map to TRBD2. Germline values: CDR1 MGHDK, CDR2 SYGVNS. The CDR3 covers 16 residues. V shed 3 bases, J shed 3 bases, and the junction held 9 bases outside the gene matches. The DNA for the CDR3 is TGTGCCAGCAGTGAGGGAGGGACCATAGTGACAGATACGCAGTATTTT. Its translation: CASSEGGTIVTDTQYF.

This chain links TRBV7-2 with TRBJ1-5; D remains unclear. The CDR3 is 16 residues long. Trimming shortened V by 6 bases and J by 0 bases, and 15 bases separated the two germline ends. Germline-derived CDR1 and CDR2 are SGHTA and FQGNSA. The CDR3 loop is CASSLTPGYSNQPQHF. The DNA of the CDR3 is TGTGCCAGCAGTCTCACACCAGGTTATAGCAATCAGCCCCAGCATTTT.

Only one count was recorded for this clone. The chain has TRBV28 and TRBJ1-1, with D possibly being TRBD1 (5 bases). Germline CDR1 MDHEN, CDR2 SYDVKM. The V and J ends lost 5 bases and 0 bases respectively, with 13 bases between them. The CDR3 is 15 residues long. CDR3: CASSPPTVMNTEAFF. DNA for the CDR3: TGTGCCAGCAGTCCCCCGACAGTTATGAACACTGAAGCTTTCTTT.

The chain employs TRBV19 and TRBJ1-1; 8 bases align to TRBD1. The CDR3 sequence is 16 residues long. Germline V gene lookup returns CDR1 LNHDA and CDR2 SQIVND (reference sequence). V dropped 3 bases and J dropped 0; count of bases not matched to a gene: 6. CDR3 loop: CASSIGQGIMNTEAFF. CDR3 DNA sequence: TGTGCCAGTAGTATCGGACAGGGCATAATGAACACTGAAGCTTTCTTT.

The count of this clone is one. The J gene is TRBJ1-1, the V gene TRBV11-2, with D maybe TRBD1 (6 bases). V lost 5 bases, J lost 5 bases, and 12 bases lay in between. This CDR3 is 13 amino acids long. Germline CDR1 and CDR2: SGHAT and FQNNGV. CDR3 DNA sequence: TGTGCCAGCAGCCCCGAGGGGGAGACTGAAGCTTTCTTT. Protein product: CASSPEGETEAFF.